Reported below is one T cell receptor beta chain. The antigen remains unidentified. This sample is drawn from a study of Ad26.COV2.S vaccination and SARS-CoV-2 variants. About the research overall: Ad26.COV2.S, an intramuscular injection, was given once or twice 56 days apart. Notes on the study in general: Researchers cautioned that TCR breadth and depth analyses may have underestimated total T cell responses.

The CDR3 loop spans 13 amino acids. The germline CDR1 and CDR2 sequences are SGHAT and FQNNGV. Trimming stripped 5 bases from V and 4 bases from J, with 11 bases between. The treatment here: some 20 received Ad26.COV2.S at low or high dose, single or two shots; roughly five received placebo; per-sample allocation not given. Samples were taken on day 63 after the first vaccine or placebo injection. Donation came from an adult in Boston who was aged 18-55 years. Spike of the Wuhan-strain SARS-CoV-2 was expressed by an Ad26 vector, which formed the vaccine. Some clones are missing from TCRdb's copy, which holds only in-frame ones; the method was immunoSEQ multiplex PCR. Of 510,000 or so clones in the sample, about 83% are singletons; the top ten hold around 13%.

The chain combines TRBV11-2 with TRBJ1-1; possibly TRBD1 for D (5 bases). Specimen: peripheral blood, collected in a trial of Ad26.COV2.S vaccine versus placebo. The receptor was derived from a person between 18 and 60 years old who received the Ad26.COV2.S COVID-19 vaccine or a placebo. CDR3 sequence (DNA): TGTGCCAGCAGCGCGTTGGGGGGCACTGAAGCTTTCTTT. It specifies CASSALGGTEAFF.